These 10 T cell receptor beta chains were all obtained from the same sample, sequenced in a study of cytomegalovirus exposure and HLA in healthy donors. Primers for the PCR totalled 60 Vbeta and 13 Jbeta. The assay was immunoSEQ multiplex PCR, and TCRdb's table has in-frame clones only and misses some. The repertoire holds about 200,000 clones, with about 85% as singletons. The sample comprised PBMCs. The receptors derive from a male donor in good health and CMV-seropositive.

The chain joins TRBV6-1 to TRBJ2-6; perhaps TRBD1 as D (5 bases). The CDR3 consists of 18 residues. Germline values: CDR1 MNHNS, CDR2 SASEGT. With 2 bases removed from V and 2 bases from J, the gap between germline ends came to 16 bases. The CDR3 here is CASSERSSREAGANVLTF. Here the CDR3 DNA reads TGTGCCAGCAGTGAAAGGTCAAGCAGGGAAGCTGGGGCCAACGTCCTGACTTTC.

Only one count was recorded for this clone. The V call is TRBV30, the J call TRBJ2-7; 8 positions agree with TRBD2. CDR3 length equals 15 residues. J lost 4 bases, V lost 5 bases, and 13 bases had no gene match. CDR1 is GTSNPN, CDR2 SVGIG, per germline (reference sequence). In DNA form, the CDR3 reads TGTGCCTGGGGTCCCGTCGGGCGGGAGGAATACGAGCAGTACTTC. Protein: CAWGPVGREEYEQYF.

With regard to this clone: In the same sample, other DNA sequences code for this CDR3. This rearrangement joins TRBV4-3 to TRBJ1-1, with 7 bases lining up with TRBD1. The CDR3 is made up of 15 amino acids. Germline lookup yields CDR1 LGHNA and CDR2 YSLEER. With V trimmed by 1 base and J by 5 bases, 7 bases remained unmatched. The CDR3 is CASSQADRAETEAFF. The CDR3 nucleotides are TGCGCCAGCAGCCAAGCCGACAGGGCGGAAACTGAAGCTTTCTTT.

This rearrangement joins TRBV18 to TRBJ2-1; TRBD1 might be the D (5 bases). V shed 2 bases and J shed 7 bases, with 9 bases lying between them. Germline V gives CDR1 KGHSH, CDR2 LQKENI. This CDR3 has 13 residues. CDR3 sequence (DNA): TGTGCCAGCTCACCATTCAGGGAAAATGAGCAGTTCTTC. It is translated as CASSPFRENEQFF.

The chain has TRBV4-3 and TRBJ2-1; D unclear. Trimming cost V 0 bases and J 2 bases, with 17 bases left between them. The germline gives CDR1 LGHNA, CDR2 YSLEER. The CDR3 has 18 residues. This chain's CDR3 is CASSQDGGWSAPYNEQFF. CDR3 DNA sequence: TGCGCCAGCAGCCAAGACGGCGGCTGGTCAGCCCCCTACAATGAGCAGTTCTTC.

Written as DNA, the CDR3 is TGTGCCAGCAGCTTAGGACCGGGACAGGGGATCGAAAAACTGTTTTTT. The encoded protein is CASSLGPGQGIEKLFF. The genes are TRBV7-6 and TRBJ1-4; 10 nucleotides align to TRBD1. Trimming removed 1 base from V and 8 bases from J; junction bases left unmatched: 7. Looked up from germline, CDR1 is SGHVS and CDR2 is FNYEAQ. CDR3 length equals 16 residues. The variable domain in full, with the rest retrieved from reference TRBV7-6 and TRBJ1-4, is GAGVSQSPRYKVTKRGQDVALRCDPISGHVSLYWYRQALGQGPEFLTYFNYEAQQDKSGLPNDRFSAERPEGSISTLTIQRTEQRDSAMYRCASSLGPGQGIEKLFFGSGTQLSVL.

The chain couples TRBV18 to TRBJ1-6; no firm D call. The V and J ends lost 1 base and 0 bases respectively, with 7 bases between them. This CDR3 has 16 residues. CDR1 is KGHSH, CDR2 LQKENI, per germline. CDR3: CASSPRPGSYNSPLHF. The CDR3 nucleotides are TGTGCCAGCTCACCACGGCCGGGCTCCTATAATTCACCCCTCCACTTT.

The chain carries TRBV20-1 and TRBJ2-5; D not resolved. V gave up 5 bases and J gave up 4 bases, with 5 bases separating them. This CDR3 is built from 10 residues. The germline V gene encodes CDR1 DFQATT and CDR2 SNEGSKA (reference sequence). CDR3 sequence (DNA): TGCAGTGCTGTGCGAGAGACCCAGTACTTC. It yields the protein CSAVRETQYF.

The CDR3 is CASSSRPGGVLPGEKLFF. The CDR3 coding sequence is TGCGCCAGCAGCTCGCGCCCAGGGGGCGTTCTCCCGGGAGAAAAACTGTTTTTT. The rearrangement uses TRBV5-1 and TRBJ1-4; 8 bases fit TRBD1. Looked up from germline, CDR1 is SGHRS and CDR2 is YFSETQ. V dropped 3 bases and J dropped 8; count of bases not matched to a gene: 18. The CDR3 runs to 18 residues.

V usage is TRBV7-3 and J usage is TRBJ2-2; 11 bases are shared with TRBD2. The CDR3 consists of 14 residues. V gave up 5 bases and J gave up 6 bases; unmatched junction bases: 2. Germline CDR1 and CDR2: SGHTA and FQGTGA. The CDR3 spells CASSLSGRAGELFF. CDR3 nucleotides: TGTGCCAGCAGCCTTAGCGGGAGGGCCGGGGAGCTGTTTTTT.